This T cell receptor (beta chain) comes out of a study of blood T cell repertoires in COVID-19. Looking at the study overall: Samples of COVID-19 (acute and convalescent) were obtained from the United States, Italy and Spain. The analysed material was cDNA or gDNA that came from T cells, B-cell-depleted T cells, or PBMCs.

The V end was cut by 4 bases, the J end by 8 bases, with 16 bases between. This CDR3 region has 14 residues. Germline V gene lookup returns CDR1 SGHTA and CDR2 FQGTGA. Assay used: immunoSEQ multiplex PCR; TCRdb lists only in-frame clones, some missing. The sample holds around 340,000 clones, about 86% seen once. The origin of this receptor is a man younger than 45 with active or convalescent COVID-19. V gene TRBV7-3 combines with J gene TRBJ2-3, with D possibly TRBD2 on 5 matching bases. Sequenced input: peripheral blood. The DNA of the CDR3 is TGTGCCAGCAGCTCGGGTACGGACTTTGGTACGCAGTATTTT. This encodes CASSSGTDFGTQYF.